One sample yielded the 12 T cell receptor beta chains listed below, sequenced in a study of blood T cell repertoires in COVID-19. Assay: immunoSEQ multiplex PCR; the TCRdb copy retains only in-frame clones and omits some. The sample shows 350,000 to 400,000 clones, roughly 91% of them seen only once. The specimen was PBMCs or T cells enriched from blood (not recorded which). The receptors here all came from a woman aged 18-29 years who had recovered from COVID-19.

V and J are TRBV5-1 and TRBJ2-3, with D maybe TRBD2 (5 bases). V lost 4 bases and J lost 1, with 13 bases in between. This CDR3 region has 15 residues. The germline gives CDR1 SGHRS, CDR2 YFSETQ. CDR3 residues: CASSRAEEGTDTQYF. The CDR3 bases are TGCGCCAGCAGCAGGGCTGAGGAGGGCACAGATACGCAGTATTTT.

The chain combines TRBV11-2 with TRBJ2-1; 15 nucleotides line up with TRBD2. The ends lost 8 bases at V and 2 bases at J; junction bases unmatched: 7. The germline CDR1 and CDR2 sequences are SGHAT and FQNNGV. CDR3 size: 17 residues. CDR3 nucleotide sequence: TGTGCCAGCGGAGGGACTAGCGGGGGGCTAGCCTACAATGAGCAGTTCTTC. Its protein product is CASGGTSGGLAYNEQFF.

This clone was detected only a few times. The chain employs TRBV4-2 and TRBJ1-2; the match to TRBD1 covers 7 bases. J was trimmed by 8 bases and V by 0 bases; bases with no gene match: 12. CDR1 is LGHNA, CDR2 YNFKEQ, per germline. The length of the CDR3 is 16 residues. The CDR3 DNA reads TGTGCCAGCAGCCAAGATCTTTATGGGCAGGGGGGAGGCTACACCTTC. Translated: CASSQDLYGQGGGYTF.

The chain uses TRBV7-9 and TRBJ2-1, with 13 bases identical to TRBD2. Trimming removed 5 bases from V and 7 bases from J; junction bases left unmatched: 17. Germline CDR1 and CDR2: SEHNR and FQNEAQ (reference sequence). CDR3 length equals 19 residues. The CDR3 here is CASSPRGLAGAQSLNEQFF. The DNA of the CDR3 is TGTGCCAGCAGCCCTAGAGGACTAGCGGGGGCCCAATCTTTAAATGAGCAGTTCTTC.

V usage is TRBV7-9 and J usage is TRBJ1-2; unclear D gene. Germline values: CDR1 SEHNR, CDR2 FQNEAQ (reference sequence). The CDR3 is 12 residues long. The V and J ends lost 1 base and 8 bases respectively, with 8 bases between them. DNA for the CDR3: TGTGCCAGCAGCTTAGAATGGGCGGGCTACACCTTC. Translated, it gives CASSLEWAGYTF.

The chain joins TRBV5-4 to TRBJ2-7, with D perhaps TRBD1 (6 bases). V was clipped by 4 bases and J by 3 bases, with 17 bases between them. CDR3 length equals 15 residues. Germline V gene data show CDR1 as SGHNT and CDR2 as YYREEE (reference sequence). The CDR3 region has the DNA TGTGCCAGCAGCAGTACCGGGACAAATTACTACGAGCAGTACTTC. Amino acids: CASSSTGTNYYEQYF.

The gene calls are TRBV25-1 and TRBJ2-3, with 7 bases lining up with TRBD1. Trimming cost V 8 bases and J 1 base; bases outside gene matches: 9. This CDR3 contains 15 residues. Germline CDR1 is MGHDK and CDR2 is SYGVNS. CDR3 sequence reads: CASDPTGMGTDTQYF. The DNA of the CDR3 is TGTGCCAGCGACCCGACAGGGATGGGCACAGATACGCAGTATTTT.

This chain connects TRBV18 to TRBJ2-7; 8 bases agree with TRBD2. The CDR3 covers 15 residues. The V gene end was trimmed by 3 bases and the J gene end by 3 bases; junction bases not matched to a gene: 7. Germline values: CDR1 KGHSH, CDR2 LQKENI. CDR3 in amino acids: CASSPGPGGYYEQYF. CDR3 DNA: TGTGCCAGCTCACCGGGGCCGGGAGGGTACTACGAGCAGTACTTC.

The V gene is TRBV6-5, the J gene TRBJ1-4, with D unclear. The V end was cut by 8 bases, the J end by 0 bases, with 10 bases between. The CDR3 extends over 14 amino acids. Germline CDR1 and CDR2: MNHEY and SVGAGI. In DNA form, the CDR3 reads TGTGCCAGCTCTAGGGAGGCAACTAATGAAAAACTGTTTTTT. It is translated as CASSREATNEKLFF.

The chain recombines TRBV6-5 with TRBJ1-1, with D unclear. V was shortened by 8 bases and J by 9 bases, with 10 bases between the two germline ends. The CDR3 loop spans 10 amino acids. Germline CDR1 and CDR2: MNHEY and SVGAGI. CDR3 amino acids: CASSETKAFF. The DNA of the CDR3 is TGTGCCAGCTCTGAGACAAAAGCTTTCTTT.

The J gene is TRBJ1-2, the V gene TRBV4-2, with D unclear. V shed 0 bases and J shed 0 bases, with 17 bases lying between them. The CDR3 length is 18 residues. Looked up from germline, CDR1 is LGHNA and CDR2 is YNFKEQ. The CDR3 here is CASSQDVAAHSSNYGYTF. CDR3 DNA sequence: TGTGCCAGCAGCCAAGATGTGGCAGCCCATAGCTCTAACTATGGCTACACCTTC.

With respect to this clone: Distinct nucleotide sequences in the sample also encode this CDR3. The chain has TRBV5-4 and TRBJ1-5; possible D gene TRBD1, 5 bases. Trimming pared 1 base from V and 1 base from J, leaving 6 bases between. Germline CDR1 SGHNT, CDR2 YYREEE (reference sequence). The CDR3 is 14 residues long. DNA of the CDR3: TGTGCCAGCAGCTTGAGGGGAAGCAATCAGCCCCAGCATTTT. Translating gives CASSLRGSNQPQHF.